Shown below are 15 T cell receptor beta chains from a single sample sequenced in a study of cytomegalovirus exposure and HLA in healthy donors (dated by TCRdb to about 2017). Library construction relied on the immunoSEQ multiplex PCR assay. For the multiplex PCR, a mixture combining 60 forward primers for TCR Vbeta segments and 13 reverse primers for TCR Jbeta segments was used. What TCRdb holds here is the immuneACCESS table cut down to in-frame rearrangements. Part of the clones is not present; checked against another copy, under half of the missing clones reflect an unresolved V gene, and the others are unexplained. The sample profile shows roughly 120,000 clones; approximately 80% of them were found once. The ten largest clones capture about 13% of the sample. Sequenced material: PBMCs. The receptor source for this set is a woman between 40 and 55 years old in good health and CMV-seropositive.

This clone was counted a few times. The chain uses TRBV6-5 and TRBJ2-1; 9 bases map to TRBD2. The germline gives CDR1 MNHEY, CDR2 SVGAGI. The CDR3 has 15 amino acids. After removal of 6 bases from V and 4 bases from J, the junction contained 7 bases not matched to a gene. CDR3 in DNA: TGTGCCAGCAGAGATCTAGCGGGGATATACAATGAGCAGTTCTTC. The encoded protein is CASRDLAGIYNEQFF.

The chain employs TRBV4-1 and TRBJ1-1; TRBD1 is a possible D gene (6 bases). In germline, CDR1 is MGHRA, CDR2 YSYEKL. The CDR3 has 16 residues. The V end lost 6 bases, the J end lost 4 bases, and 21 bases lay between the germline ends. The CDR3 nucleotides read TGCGCCAGCAGGGGGATGTACAGGGTGCCGATCACTGAAGCTTTCTTT. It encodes CASRGMYRVPITEAFF.

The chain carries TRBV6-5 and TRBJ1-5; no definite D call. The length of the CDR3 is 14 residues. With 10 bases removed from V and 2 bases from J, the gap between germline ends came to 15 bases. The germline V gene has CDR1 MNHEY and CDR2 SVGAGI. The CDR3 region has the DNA TGTGCCACAAAATTTAGGCGGGGCAATCAGCCCCAGCATTTT. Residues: CATKFRRGNQPQHF.

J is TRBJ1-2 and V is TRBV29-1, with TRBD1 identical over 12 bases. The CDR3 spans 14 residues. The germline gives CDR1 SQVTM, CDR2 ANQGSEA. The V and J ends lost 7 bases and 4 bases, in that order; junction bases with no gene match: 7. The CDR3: CSAGDRGLIYGYTF. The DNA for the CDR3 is TGCAGCGCCGGGGACAGGGGGCTTATCTATGGCTACACCTTC. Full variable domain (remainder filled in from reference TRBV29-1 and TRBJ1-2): SAVISQKPSRDICQRGTSLTIQCQVDSQVTMMFWYRQQPGQSLTLIATANQGSEATYESGFVIDKFPISRPNLTFSTLTVSNMSPEDSSIYLCSAGDRGLIYGYTFGSGTRLTVV.

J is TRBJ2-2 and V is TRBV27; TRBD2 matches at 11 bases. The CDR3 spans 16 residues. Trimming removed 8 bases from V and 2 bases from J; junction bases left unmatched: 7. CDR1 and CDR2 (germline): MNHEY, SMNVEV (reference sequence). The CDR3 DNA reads TGTGCCAGCTCCGACGGGACTAGCGGAAACACCGGGGAGCTGTTTTTT. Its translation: CASSDGTSGNTGELFF.

In nucleotides, the CDR3 is TGTGCCAGCAGCGTCCGGGAGAGGGAGACCCAGTACTTC. This encodes CASSVRERETQYF. The chain recombines TRBV27 with TRBJ2-5; perhaps TRBD2 as D (6 bases). Germline V lookup: CDR1 MNHEY, CDR2 SMNVEV (reference sequence). The CDR3 consists of 13 residues. Trimming took 6 bases from V and 5 from J, leaving 13 bases between them.

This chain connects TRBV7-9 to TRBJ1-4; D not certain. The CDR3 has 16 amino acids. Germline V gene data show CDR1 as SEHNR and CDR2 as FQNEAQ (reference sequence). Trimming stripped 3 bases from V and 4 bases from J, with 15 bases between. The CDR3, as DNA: TGTGCCAGCAGCTTCCAGACCCTCACAGTTAATGAAAAACTGTTTTTT. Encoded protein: CASSFQTLTVNEKLFF.

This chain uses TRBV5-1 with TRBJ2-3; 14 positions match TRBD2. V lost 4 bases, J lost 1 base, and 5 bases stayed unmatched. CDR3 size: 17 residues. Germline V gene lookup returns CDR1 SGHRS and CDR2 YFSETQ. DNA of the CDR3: TGCGCCAGCAGCGTTCCGGGACTAGCGGGAGGCACAGATACGCAGTATTTT. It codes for CASSVPGLAGGTDTQYF.

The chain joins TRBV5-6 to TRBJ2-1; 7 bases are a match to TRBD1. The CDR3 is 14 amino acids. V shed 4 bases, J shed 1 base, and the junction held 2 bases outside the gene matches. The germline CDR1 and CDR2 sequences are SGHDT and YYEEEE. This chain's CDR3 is CASSLQGSYNEQFF. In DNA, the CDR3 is TGTGCCAGCAGCCTACAGGGGTCCTACAATGAGCAGTTCTTC. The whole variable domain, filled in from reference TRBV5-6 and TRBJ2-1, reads DAGVTQSPTHLIKTRGQQVTLRCSPKSGHDTVSWYQQALGQGPQFIFQYYEEEERQRGNFPDRFSGHQFPNYSSELNVNALLLGDSALYLCASSLQGSYNEQFFGPGTRLTVL.

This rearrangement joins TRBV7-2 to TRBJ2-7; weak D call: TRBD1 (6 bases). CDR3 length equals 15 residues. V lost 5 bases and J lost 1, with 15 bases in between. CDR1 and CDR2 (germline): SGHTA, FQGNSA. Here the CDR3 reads CASSRVQGLSYEQYF. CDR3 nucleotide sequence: TGTGCCAGCAGCCGGGTACAGGGATTATCCTACGAGCAGTACTTC.

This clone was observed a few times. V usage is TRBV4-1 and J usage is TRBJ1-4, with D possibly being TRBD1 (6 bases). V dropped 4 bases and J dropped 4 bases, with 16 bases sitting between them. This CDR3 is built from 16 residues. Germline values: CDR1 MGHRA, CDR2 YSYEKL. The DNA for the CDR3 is TGCGCCAGCAGCCGGTCAGGACAGAGCATTAATGAAAAACTGTTTTTT. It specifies CASSRSGQSINEKLFF.

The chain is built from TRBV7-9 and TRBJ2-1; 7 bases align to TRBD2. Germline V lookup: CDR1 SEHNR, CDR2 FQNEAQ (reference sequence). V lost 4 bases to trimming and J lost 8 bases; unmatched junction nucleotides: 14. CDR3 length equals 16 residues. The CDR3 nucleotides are TGTGCCAGCAGCTCCCCGACTCAGGCGGGAGAGTATGAGCAGTTCTTC. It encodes CASSSPTQAGEYEQFF.

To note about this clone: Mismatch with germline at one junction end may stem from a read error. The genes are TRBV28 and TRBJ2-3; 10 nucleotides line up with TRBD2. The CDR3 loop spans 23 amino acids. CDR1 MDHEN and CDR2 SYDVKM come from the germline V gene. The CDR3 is CASSPTSSLTNKLAGSSTDMQYF. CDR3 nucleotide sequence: TGTGCCAGCTCTCCGACGAGTAGTCTAACGAATAAACTAGCGGGGTCTAGCACAGATATGCAGTATTTT.

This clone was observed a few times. CDR3 DNA: TGTGCCAGCAGCGTAGACGGATCATTACAGGGGAGAGAGCAGTACTTC. This sequence encodes CASSVDGSLQGREQYF. This sequence joins TRBV9 and TRBJ2-7; 7 bases are shared with TRBD1. Trimming took 0 bases from V and 7 from J; bases not matched to a gene: 13. Germline loops: CDR1 SGDLS, CDR2 YYNGEE. The CDR3 contains 16 residues.

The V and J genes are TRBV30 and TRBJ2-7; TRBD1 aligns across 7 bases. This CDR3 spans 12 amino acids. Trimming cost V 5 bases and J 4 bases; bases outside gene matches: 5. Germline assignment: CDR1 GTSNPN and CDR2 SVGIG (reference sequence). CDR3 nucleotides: TGTGCCTGGGCTACAGGGGAATACGAGCAGTACTTC. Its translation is CAWATGEYEQYF.